The clone carrying this TCR beta chain occurred a few times. Its target is not known. The record originates from a study of response to subunit inactivated influenza vaccine. The length of the CDR3 is 13 residues. The germline gives CDR1 SGHVS, CDR2 FQNEAQ. V lost 2 bases to trimming and J lost 5 bases, with 7 bases between them. Using its own MiXCR run on the RT-PCR reads, TCRdb lists one record per CDR3 protein. Here the sample spans about 700,000 distinct CDR3 sequences, about a sixth being singletons. Study results and caveats: There was a suggestion from the authors that each seasonal influenza vaccination recruits few new T cells.

The TCR comes from a man aged 50 to 59 who received an inactivated influenza vaccine. The chain links TRBV7-8 to TRBJ1-5; the D is unclear. The sample consisted of PBMCs from blood, taken roughly 13 days after vaccination. The CDR3 is CASSLNRYQPQHF. The CDR3, as DNA: TGTGCCAGCAGCTTAAATCGGTATCAGCCCCAGCATTTT.